This note documents a single T cell receptor (beta chain) sequence. The antigen remains undetermined. Deep was the level used in running the assay. The method was immunoSEQ multiplex PCR; TCRdb's version includes in-frame clones alone and lacks a portion of them. The sample includes 2 million to 2.5 million clones, 85% to 95% of them seen just once. The sample originates from a study of shared clonotypes between healthy human individuals. This CDR3 has 15 amino acids. V lost 5 bases to trimming and J lost 4 bases; unmatched junction nucleotides: 6. Per germline, CDR1 MNHEY and CDR2 SVGAGI. Naive CD8 cells were CD45RO-negative, positively selected for CCR7, excluding terminally differentiated effector memory CD45RA+ cells. Study-level results: Limited genetic and exposure-history diversity came from having few donors. All-four-donor shared clonotypes had higher generation probabilities than non-shared clonotypes did.

Sequences were obtained from naive CD8+ T cells from PBMCs. This chain links TRBV6-5 with TRBJ1-4; 8 nucleotides align to TRBD1. The sequence was collected from a man between 18 and 35 years old in good health. Some clones in this sample may be carry-over from other donors' samples. CDR3 bases: TGTGCCAGCAGTCCGGACAGGGACATTAATGAAAAACTGTTTTTT. Protein sequence: CASSPDRDINEKLFF.